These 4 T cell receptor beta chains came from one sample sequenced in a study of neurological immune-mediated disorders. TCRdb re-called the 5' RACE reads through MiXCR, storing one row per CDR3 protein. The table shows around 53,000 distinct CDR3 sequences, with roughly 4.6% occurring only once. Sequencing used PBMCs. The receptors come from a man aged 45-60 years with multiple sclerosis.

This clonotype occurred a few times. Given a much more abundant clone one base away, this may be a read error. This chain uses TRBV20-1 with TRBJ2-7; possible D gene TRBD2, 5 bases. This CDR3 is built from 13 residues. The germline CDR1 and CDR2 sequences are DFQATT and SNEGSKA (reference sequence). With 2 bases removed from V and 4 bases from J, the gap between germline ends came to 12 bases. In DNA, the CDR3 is TGCAGTGCTAGACCGGGAAACGTGTACGAGCAGTACTTC. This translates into CSARPGNVYEQYF.

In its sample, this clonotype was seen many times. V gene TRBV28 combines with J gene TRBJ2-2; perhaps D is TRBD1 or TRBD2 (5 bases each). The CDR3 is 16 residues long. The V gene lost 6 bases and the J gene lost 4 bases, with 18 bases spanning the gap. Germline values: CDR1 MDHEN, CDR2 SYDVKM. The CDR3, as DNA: TGTGCCAGCAGAAACTCGGGGTCAGGGACCACCGGGGAGCTGTTTTTT. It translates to CASRNSGSGTTGELFF. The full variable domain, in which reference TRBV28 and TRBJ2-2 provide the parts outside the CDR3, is DVKVTQSSRYLVKRTGEKVFLECVQDMDHENMFWYRQDPGLGLRLIYFSYDVKMKEKGDIPEGYSVSREKKERFSLILESASTNQTSMYLCASRNSGSGTTGELFFGEGSRLTVL.

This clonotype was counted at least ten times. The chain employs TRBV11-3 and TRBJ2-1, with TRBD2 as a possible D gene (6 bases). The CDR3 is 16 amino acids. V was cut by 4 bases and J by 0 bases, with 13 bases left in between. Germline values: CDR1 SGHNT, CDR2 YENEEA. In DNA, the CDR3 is TGTGCCAGCAGCTCGACGGGGGTTTCCTCCTACAATGAGCAGTTCTTC. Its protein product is CASSSTGVSSYNEQFF.

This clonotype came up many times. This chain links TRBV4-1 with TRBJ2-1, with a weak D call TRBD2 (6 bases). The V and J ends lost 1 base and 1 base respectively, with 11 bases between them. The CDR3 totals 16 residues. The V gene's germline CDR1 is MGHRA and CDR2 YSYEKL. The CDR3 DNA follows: TGCGCCAGCAGCCAAGGTGGCGGGACGTCCTACAATGAGCAGTTCTTC. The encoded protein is CASSQGGGTSYNEQFF.